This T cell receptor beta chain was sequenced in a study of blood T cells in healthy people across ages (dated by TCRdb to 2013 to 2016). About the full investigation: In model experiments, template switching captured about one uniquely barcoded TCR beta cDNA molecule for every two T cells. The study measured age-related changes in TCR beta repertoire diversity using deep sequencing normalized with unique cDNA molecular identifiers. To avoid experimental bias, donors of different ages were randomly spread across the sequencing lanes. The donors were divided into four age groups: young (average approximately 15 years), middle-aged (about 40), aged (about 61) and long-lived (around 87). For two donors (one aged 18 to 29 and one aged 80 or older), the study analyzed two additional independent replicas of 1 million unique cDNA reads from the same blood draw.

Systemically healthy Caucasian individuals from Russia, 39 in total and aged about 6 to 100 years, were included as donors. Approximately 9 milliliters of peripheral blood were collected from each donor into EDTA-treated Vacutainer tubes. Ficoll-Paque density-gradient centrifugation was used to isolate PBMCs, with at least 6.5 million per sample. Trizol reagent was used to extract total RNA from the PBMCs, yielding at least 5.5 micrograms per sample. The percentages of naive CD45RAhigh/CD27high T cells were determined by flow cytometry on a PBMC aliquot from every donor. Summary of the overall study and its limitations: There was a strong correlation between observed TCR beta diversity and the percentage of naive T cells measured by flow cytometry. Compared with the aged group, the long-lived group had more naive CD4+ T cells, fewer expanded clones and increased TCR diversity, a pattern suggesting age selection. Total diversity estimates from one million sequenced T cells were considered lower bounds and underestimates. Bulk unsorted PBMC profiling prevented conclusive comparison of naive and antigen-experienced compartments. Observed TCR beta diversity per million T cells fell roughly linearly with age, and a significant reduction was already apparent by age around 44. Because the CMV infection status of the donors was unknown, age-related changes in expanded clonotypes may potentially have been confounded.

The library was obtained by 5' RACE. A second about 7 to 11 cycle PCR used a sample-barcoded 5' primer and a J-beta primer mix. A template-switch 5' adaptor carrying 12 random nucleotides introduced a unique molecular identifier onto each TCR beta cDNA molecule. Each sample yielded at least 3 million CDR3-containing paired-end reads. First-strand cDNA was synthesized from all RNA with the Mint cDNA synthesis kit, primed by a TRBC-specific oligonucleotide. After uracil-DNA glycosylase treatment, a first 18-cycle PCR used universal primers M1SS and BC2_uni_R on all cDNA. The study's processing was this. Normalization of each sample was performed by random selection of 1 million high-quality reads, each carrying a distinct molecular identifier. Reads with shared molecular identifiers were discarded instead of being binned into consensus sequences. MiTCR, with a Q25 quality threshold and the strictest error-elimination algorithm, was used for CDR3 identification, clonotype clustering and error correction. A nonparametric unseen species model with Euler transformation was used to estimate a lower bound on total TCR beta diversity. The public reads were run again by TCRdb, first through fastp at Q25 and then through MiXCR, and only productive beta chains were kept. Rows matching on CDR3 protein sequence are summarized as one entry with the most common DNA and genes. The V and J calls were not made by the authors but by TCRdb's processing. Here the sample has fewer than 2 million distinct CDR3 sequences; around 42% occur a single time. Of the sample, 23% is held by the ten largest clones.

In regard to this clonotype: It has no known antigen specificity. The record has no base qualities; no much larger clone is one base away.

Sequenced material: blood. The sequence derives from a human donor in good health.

The CDR3 protein sequence reads: CASSFQGQSYTF. The nucleotide sequence is given as TGCGCCAGCAGCTTTCAAGGACAGTCCTACACCTTC. The rearrangement combines TRBV5-1 with TRBJ1-2; the best D guess is TRBD1, with 6 bases matching. V loses 2 bases of germline sequence and J loses 10 bases, and the interval between the two ends is 12 bases. As encoded in the germline V gene, CDR1 is SGHRS while CDR2 is YFSETQ. Taken from cysteine to phenylalanine, the CDR3 has 12 residues. Left in the record is the CDR3 DNA by itself, 36 bases read in frame from the first base.